This T cell receptor beta chain was observed in a study of T cells expressing NK-cell markers. After re-calling the 5' RACE reads, TCRdb lists one entry per CDR3 protein, DNA absent. Its listing shows 400,000 or so distinct CDR3 sequences. Germline values: CDR1 LGHDT, CDR2 YNNKEL (reference sequence). The CDR3 extends over 14 amino acids. This receptor was taken from a woman in her 50s in good health. The sample comprised blood T cells: a sorted CD56 or NKG2C T cell subset, CD4+ or CD8+ T cells, or bulk PBMC T cells (not recorded which). The chain couples TRBV3-1 to TRBJ2-1. The CDR3 is CASSHSLFRYEQFF.